This TCR beta chain was identified in a study of cytomegalovirus exposure and HLA in healthy donors. Germline lookup yields CDR1 LNHDA and CDR2 SQIVND (reference sequence). The CDR3 loop spans 16 amino acids. V lost 0 bases and J lost 0, with 8 bases in between. The PCR made use of 60 Vbeta and 13 Jbeta primers. Assay used: immunoSEQ multiplex PCR; TCRdb lists only in-frame clones, some missing. Among about 210,000 clones listed, 65% to 85% were seen once. The receptor was derived from a man aged 35 to 55 in good health and CMV-seropositive. Sequenced sample: PBMCs. The chain employs TRBV19 and TRBJ1-4; D gene uncertain. The CDR3 DNA reads TGTGCCAGTAGTATAGAGCGGGGAGCAACTAATGAAAAACTGTTTTTT. This sequence encodes CASSIERGATNEKLFF.